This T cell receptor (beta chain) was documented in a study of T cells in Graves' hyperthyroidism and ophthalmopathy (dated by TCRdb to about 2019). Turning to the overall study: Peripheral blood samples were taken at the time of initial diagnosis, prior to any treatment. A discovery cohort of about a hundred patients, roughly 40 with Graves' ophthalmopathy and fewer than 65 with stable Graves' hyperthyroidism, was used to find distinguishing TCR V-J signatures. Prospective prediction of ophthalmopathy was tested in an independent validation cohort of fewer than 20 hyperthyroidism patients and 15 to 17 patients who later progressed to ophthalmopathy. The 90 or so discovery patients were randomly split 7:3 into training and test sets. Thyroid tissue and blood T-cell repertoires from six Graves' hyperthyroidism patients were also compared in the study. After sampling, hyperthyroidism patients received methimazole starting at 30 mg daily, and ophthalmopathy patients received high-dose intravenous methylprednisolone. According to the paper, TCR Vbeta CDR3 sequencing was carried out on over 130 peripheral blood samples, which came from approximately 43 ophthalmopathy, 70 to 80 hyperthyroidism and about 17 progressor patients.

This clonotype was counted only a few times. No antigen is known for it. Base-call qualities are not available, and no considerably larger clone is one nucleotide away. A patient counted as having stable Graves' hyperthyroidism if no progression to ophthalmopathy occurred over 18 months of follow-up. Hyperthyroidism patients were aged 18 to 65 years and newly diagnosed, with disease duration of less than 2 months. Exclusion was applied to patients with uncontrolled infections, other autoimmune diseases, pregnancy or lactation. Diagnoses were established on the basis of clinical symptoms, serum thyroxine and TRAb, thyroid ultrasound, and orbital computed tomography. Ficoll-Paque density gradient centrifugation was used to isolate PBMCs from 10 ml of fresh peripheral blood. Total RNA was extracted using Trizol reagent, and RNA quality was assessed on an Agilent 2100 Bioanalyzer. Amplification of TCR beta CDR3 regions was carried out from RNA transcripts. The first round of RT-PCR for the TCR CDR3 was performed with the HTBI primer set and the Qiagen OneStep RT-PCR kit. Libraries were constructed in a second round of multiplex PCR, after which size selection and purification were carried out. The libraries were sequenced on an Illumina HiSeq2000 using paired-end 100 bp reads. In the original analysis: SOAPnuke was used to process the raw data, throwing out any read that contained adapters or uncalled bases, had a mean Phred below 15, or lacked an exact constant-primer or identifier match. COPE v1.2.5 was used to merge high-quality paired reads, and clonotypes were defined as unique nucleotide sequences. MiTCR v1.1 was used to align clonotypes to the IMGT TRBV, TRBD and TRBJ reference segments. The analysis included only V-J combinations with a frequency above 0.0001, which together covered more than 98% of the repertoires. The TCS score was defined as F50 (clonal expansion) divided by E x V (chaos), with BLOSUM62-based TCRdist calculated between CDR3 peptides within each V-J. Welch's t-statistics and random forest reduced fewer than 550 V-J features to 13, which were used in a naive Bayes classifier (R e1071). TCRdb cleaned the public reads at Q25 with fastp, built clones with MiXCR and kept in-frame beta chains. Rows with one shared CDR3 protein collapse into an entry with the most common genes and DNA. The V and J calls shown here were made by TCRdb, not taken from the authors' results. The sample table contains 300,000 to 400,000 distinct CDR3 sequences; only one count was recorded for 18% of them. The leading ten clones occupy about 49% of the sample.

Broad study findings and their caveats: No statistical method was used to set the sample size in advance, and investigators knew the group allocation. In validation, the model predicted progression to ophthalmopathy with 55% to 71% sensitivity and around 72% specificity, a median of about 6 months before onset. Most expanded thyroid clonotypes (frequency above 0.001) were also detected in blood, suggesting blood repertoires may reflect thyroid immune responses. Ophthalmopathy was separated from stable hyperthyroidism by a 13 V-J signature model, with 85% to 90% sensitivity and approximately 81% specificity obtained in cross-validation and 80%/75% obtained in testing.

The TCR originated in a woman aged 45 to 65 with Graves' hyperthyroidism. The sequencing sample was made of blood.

The nucleotides are TGTGCCAGCAGCCGGCTAGCGGGAGTCCTTGATTTCGTCTACTTC. This encodes CASSRLAGVLDFVYF. Rearrangement joined TRBV7-9 to TRBJ2-5, and TRBD2 matches 10 of the central bases. CDR1 and CDR2 were assigned from the germline V gene (reference sequence) as SEHNR and FQNEAQ. The CDR3 spans 15 residues, from the cysteine through the phenylalanine. Only CDR3 DNA remains: 45 bases, in frame from the first base. For this chain, trimming is 5 bases at the V end and 14 bases at the J end, and the number of junction bases without a gene match is 17.